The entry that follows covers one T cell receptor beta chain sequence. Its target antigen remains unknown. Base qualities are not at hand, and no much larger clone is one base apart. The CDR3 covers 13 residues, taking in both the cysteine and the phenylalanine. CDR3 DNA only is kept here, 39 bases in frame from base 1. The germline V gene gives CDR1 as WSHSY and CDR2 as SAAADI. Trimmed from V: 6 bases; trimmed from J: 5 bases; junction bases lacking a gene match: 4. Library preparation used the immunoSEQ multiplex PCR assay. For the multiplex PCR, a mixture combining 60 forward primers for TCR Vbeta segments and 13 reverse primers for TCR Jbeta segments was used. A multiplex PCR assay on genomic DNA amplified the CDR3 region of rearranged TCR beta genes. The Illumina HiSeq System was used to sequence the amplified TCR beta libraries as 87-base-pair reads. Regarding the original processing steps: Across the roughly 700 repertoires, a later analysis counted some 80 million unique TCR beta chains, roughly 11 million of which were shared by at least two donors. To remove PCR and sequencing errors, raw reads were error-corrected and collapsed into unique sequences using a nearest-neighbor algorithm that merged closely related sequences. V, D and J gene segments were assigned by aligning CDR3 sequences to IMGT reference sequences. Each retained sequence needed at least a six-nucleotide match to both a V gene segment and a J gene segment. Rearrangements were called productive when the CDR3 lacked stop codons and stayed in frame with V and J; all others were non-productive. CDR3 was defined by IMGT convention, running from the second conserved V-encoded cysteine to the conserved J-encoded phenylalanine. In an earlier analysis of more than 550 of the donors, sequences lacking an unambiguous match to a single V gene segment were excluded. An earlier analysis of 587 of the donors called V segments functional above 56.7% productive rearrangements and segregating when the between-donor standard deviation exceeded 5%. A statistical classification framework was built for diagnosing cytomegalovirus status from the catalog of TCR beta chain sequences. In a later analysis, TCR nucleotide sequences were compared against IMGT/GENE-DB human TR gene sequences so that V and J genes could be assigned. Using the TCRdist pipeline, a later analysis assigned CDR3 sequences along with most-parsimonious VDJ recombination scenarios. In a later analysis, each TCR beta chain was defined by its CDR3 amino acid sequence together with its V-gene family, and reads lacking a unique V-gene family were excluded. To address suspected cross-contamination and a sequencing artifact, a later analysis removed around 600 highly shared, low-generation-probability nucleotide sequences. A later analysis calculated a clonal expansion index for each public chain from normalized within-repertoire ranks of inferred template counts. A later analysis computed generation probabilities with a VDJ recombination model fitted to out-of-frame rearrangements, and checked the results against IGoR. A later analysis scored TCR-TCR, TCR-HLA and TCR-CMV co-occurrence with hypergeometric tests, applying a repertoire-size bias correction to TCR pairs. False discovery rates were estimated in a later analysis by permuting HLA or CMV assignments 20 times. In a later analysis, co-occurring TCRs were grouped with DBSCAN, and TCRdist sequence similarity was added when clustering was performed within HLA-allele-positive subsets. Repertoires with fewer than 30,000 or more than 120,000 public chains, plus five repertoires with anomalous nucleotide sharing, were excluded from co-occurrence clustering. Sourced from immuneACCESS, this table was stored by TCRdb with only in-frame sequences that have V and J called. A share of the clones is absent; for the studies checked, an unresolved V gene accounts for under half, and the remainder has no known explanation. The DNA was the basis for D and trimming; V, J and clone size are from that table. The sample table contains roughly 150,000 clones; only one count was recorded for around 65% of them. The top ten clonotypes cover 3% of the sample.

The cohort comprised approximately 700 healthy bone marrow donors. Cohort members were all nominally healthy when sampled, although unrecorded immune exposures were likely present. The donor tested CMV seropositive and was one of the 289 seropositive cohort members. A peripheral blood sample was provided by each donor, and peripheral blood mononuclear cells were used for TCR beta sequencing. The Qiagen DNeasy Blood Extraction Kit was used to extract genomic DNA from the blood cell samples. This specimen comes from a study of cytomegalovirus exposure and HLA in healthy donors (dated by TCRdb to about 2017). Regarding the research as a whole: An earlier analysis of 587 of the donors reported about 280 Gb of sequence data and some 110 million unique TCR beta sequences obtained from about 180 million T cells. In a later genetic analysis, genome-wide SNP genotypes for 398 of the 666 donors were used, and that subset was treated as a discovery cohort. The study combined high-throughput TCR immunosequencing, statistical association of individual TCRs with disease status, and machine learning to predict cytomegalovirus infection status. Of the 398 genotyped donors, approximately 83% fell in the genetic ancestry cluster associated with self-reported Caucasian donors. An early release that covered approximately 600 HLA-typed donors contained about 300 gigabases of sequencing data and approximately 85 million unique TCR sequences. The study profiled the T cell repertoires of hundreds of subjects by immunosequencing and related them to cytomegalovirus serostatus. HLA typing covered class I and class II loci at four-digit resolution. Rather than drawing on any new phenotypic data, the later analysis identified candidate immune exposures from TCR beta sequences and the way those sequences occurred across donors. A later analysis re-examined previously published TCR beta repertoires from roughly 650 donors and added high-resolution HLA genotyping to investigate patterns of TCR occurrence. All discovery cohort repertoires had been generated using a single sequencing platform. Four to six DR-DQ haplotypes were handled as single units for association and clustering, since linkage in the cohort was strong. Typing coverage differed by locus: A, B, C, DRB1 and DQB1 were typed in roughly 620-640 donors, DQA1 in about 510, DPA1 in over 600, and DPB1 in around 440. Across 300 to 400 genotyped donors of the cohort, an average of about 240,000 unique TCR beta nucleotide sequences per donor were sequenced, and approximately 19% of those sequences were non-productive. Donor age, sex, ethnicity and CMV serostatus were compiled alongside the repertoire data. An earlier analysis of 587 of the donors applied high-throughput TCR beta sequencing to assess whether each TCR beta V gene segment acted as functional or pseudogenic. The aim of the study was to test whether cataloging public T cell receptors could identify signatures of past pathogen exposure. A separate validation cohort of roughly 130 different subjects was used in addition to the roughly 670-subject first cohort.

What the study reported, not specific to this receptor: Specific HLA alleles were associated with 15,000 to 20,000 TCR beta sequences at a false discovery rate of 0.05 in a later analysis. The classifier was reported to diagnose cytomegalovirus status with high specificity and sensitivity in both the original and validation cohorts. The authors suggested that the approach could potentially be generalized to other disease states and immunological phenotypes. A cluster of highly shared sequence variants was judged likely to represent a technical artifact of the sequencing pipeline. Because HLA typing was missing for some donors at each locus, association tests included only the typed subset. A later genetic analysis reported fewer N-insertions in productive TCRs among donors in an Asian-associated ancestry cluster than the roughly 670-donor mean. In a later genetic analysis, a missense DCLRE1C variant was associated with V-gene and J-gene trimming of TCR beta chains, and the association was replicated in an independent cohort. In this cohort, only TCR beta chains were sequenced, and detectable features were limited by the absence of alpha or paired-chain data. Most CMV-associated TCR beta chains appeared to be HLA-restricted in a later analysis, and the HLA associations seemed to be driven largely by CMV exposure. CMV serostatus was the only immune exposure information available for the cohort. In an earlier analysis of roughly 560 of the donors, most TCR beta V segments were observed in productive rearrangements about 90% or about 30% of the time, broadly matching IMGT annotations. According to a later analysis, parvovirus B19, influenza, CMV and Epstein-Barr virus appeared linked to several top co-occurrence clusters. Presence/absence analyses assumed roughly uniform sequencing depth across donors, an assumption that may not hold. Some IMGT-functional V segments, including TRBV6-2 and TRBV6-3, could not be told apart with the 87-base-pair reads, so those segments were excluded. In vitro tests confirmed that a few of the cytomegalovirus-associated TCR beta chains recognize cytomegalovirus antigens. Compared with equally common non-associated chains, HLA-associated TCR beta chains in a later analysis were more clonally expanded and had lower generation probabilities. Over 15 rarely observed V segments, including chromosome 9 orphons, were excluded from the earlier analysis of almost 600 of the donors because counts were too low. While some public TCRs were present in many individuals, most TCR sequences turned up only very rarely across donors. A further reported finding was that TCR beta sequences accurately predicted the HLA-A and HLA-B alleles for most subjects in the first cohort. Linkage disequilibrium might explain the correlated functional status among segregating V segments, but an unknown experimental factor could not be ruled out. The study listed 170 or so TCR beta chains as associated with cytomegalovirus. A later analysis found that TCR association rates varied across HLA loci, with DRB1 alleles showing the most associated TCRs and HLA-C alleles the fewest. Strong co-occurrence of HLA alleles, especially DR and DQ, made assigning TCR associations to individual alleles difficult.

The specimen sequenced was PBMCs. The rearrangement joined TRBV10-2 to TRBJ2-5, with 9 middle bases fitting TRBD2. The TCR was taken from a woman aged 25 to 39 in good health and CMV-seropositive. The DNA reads TGCGCCAGCAGCGGGACTAGCTGGGAGACCCAGTACTTC. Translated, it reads CASSGTSWETQYF.